This record concerns one TCR beta chain sequence. Antigen specificity is unknown. These data are taken from a study of shared clonotypes between healthy human individuals. Study-level results: Researchers found naive subsets generally carried larger estimated richness than memory subsets.

CD45RO-negative, CCR7-selected cells formed the naive CD8 fraction, which excluded terminally differentiated effector memory CD45RA+ cells. The table came from immunoSEQ multiplex PCR; TCRdb's copy has only in-frame clones and leaves some out. The sample lists around 2,000,000 clones, approximately 94% seen once, with 1.5% to 2% in the top ten. V shed 4 bases and J shed 2 bases, with 21 bases lying between them. CDR3 length equals 17 residues. Germline loops: CDR1 MGHRA, CDR2 YSYEKL. Sequenced material: naive CD8+ T cells from PBMCs. The TCR sequence derives from a man in his late teens or twenties in good health. Some clones in this sample may be carry-over from other donors' samples. The chain uses TRBV4-1 and TRBJ2-7, with D tentatively TRBD2 (7 bases). CDR3 coding DNA: TGCGCCAGCAGCCCGATATCCGGGGGGCGGGCGGCCTACGAGCAGTACTTC. As protein: CASSPISGGRAAYEQYF.